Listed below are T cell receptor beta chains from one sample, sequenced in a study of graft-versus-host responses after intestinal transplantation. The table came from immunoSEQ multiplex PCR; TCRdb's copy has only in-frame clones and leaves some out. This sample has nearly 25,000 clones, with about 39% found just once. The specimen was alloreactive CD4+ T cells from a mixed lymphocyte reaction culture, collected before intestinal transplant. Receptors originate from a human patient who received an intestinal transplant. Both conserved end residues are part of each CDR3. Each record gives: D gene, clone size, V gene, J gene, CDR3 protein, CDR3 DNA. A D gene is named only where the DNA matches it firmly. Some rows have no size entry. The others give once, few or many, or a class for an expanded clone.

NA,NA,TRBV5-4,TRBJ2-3,CASSSPRQTDTQYF,TGTGCCAGCAGCTCCCCACGACAGACAGATACGCAGTATTTT
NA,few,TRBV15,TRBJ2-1,CATRDNAPRMLGEQFF,TGTGCCACCAGGGACAATGCCCCGCGAATGTTAGGTGAGCAGTTCTTC
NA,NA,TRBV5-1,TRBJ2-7,CASSLGALSMGEQYF,TGCGCCAGCAGCTTAGGGGCCCTATCCATGGGGGAGCAGTACTTC
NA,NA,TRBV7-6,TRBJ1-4,CASSFGGSEKLFF,TGTGCCAGCAGCTTCGGGGGAAGCGAAAAACTGTTTTTT
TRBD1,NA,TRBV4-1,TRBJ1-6,CASSDPWDRGDSPLHF,TGCGCCAGCAGCGACCCCTGGGACAGGGGTGATTCACCCCTCCACTTT
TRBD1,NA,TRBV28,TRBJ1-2,CASRNYGQGANYGYTF,TGTGCCAGCAGAAATTATGGGCAGGGGGCTAACTATGGCTACACCTTC
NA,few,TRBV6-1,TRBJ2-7,CASSLLSGSSYEQYF,TGTGCCAGCAGCCTCCTTAGCGGAAGCTCCTACGAGCAGTACTTC
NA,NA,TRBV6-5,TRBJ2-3,CASSQGGTQYF,TGTGCCAGCAGCCAGGGGGGTACGCAGTATTTT
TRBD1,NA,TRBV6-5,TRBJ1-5,CASSWSRGPNQPQHF,TGTGCCAGCAGTTGGTCCAGGGGGCCCAATCAGCCCCAGCATTTT
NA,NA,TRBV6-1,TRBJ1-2,CASSEMPLTDLYGYTF,TGTGCCAGCAGTGAGATGCCATTGACAGACCTATATGGCTACACCTTC
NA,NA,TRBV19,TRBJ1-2,CASSIVIRTVYGYTF,TGTGCCAGTAGTATAGTAATTCGGACAGTCTATGGCTACACCTTC
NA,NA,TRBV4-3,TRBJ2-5,CASSHSVNEETQYF,TGCGCCAGCAGCCACTCAGTAAATGAAGAGACCCAGTACTTC
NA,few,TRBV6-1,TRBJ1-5,CASSEAGRYSNQPQHF,TGTGCCAGCAGTGAAGCGGGGAGGTATAGCAATCAGCCCCAGCATTTT
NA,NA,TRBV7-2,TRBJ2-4,CASSLVLAKNIQYF,TGTGCCAGCAGCTTAGTTCTGGCCAAAAACATTCAGTACTTC
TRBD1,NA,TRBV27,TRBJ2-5,CASRLLGQGAKTQYF,TGTGCCAGCAGACTGCTGGGGCAGGGGGCAAAGACCCAGTACTTC
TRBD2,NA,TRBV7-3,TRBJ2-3,CASSSGGGSTDTQYF,TGTGCCAGCAGCTCCGGCGGGGGGTCTACAGATACGCAGTATTTT
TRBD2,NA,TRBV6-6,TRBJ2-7,CASSYEASGSGEQYF,TGTGCCAGCAGTTACGAGGCTAGCGGGAGCGGGGAGCAGTACTTC
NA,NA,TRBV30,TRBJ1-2,CAWNQIYGYTF,TGTGCCTGGAACCAGATCTATGGCTACACCTTC
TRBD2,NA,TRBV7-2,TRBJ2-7,CASSLVGTSIHEQYF,TGTGCCAGCAGCTTAGTTGGGACTAGCATCCACGAGCAGTACTTC
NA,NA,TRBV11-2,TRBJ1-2,CASSLDRNYGYTF,TGTGCCAGCAGCCTCGACAGGAACTATGGCTACACCTTC
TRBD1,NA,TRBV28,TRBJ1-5,CASRTTGGYQPQHF,TGTGCCAGCAGAACGACAGGGGGCTATCAGCCCCAGCATTTT
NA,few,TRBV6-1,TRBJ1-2,CASSEGQLYGYTF,TGTGCCAGCAGTGAGGGACAACTATATGGCTACACCTTC